This T cell receptor (beta chain) was identified in a study of blood T cell repertoires in COVID-19. Germline V gene data show CDR1 as SEHNR and CDR2 as FQNEAQ (reference sequence). The ends were cut back, 8 bases at V and 0 bases at J, with 10 bases in the middle. This CDR3 has 13 amino acids. Original processing methods: Researchers report that nucleated cell counts were estimated from reference gene primer amplification. The repertoire was sequenced with immunoSEQ multiplex PCR; TCRdb's copy has only in-frame clones and lacks some. V and J calls plus clone size are reproduced from that table; the DNA served to infer D and trimming. This table has roughly 430,000 clones, 70% to 90% appearing once. Residents of 24 US areas, aged about 18 to 95 years, made up the participants. Participants had their cohort set by participant-reported clinical history.

Specimen: PBMCs or T cells enriched from blood (not recorded which). The chain couples TRBV7-9 to TRBJ1-1; tentative D call: TRBD1 (5 bases). The sequence was collected from a woman aged 18-29 years who had been exposed to COVID-19. In DNA form, the CDR3 reads TGTGCCAGCGATGGGGCAGTGAACACTGAAGCTTTCTTT. It is translated as CASDGAVNTEAFF.